This T cell receptor (beta chain) was recorded in a study of CD8 T cells in ankylosing spondylitis. Each TCR beta library was made by quantitative 5'-RACE that incorporated molecular barcodes. TCRdb re-derived calls from the 5' RACE reads in MiXCR, one entry per CDR3 protein. The sample holds roughly 97,000 distinct CDR3 sequences, about 7.7% seen once. A word on this clonotype: Its antigen is not identified.

This CDR3 is built from 15 residues. With V trimmed by 0 bases and J by 3 bases, 1 base remained unmatched. In germline, CDR1 is LGHDT, CDR2 YNNKEL (reference sequence). Study-level findings and limits: Reported data indicate significant enrichment of disease-linked clones within matched ankylosing spondylitis synovial fluid. Disease-linked clones displayed a CD8+ phenotype and appeared relatively rarely in peripheral blood. Some of the motif variants had earlier been found in reactive arthritis patients' fluid and blood.

The chain joins TRBV3-1 to TRBJ2-1; 8 bases agree with TRBD2. The sample comprised blood, either unsorted or a sorted T cell fraction (not recorded which). The TCR originated in a male donor with ankylosing spondylitis or in good health (not recorded which). The CDR3 sequence: CASSQDAGGYNEQFF. The CDR3 bases are TGTGCCAGCAGCCAAGACGCGGGAGGCTACAATGAGCAGTTCTTC.